The 27 T cell receptor beta chains reported below all come from one sample, sequenced in a study of T cells in tuberculosis. The table came from immunoSEQ multiplex PCR; TCRdb's copy has only in-frame clones and leaves some out. This sample has some 31,000 clones, with about nine tenths found just once. Sequences were obtained from PBMCs. These receptors originate from a donor between 10 and 29 years old with latent tuberculosis or without tuberculosis infection.

CDR3 bases: TGCGCCAGCAGCTTGGTGGTATCGGGACAGGTAGCCAATGAGCAGTTCTTC. Its protein is CASSLVVSGQVANEQFF. The chain links TRBV4-1 to TRBJ2-1, with 8 bases that match TRBD1. The length of the CDR3 is 17 residues. V dropped 5 bases and J dropped 6; count of bases not matched to a gene: 15. Germline V CDR1 and CDR2: MGHRA, YSYEKL.

This chain links TRBV6-4 with TRBJ2-3, with 8 bases fitting TRBD2. Germline V gene data show CDR1 as MRHNA and CDR2 as SNTAGT. V trimming: 2 bases; J trimming: 4 bases; junction bases outside the gene matches: 8. This CDR3 is 16 amino acids long. CDR3 region: CASSDATSGGPDTQYF. The CDR3 bases are TGTGCCAGCAGTGACGCCACCTCGGGAGGGCCAGATACGCAGTATTTT.

The chain has TRBV5-1 and TRBJ1-6; possibly TRBD1 for D (6 bases). Germline values: CDR1 SGHRS, CDR2 YFSETQ. The CDR3 covers 16 residues. Trimming removed 0 bases from V and 7 bases from J, with 14 bases in between. The CDR3 sequence: CASSLVVGAWNSPLHF. The CDR3 DNA reads as TGCGCCAGCAGCTTGGTGGTGGGGGCATGGAATTCACCCCTCCACTTT.

This chain connects TRBV19 to TRBJ1-2; tentatively, D is TRBD1 (5 bases). This CDR3 spans 14 amino acids. V lost 3 bases and J lost 6, with 14 bases in between. Germline lookup yields CDR1 LNHDA and CDR2 SQIVND (reference sequence). As DNA, the CDR3 is TGTGCCAGTAGTATCAACACAGGCTCCGATGGCTACACCTTC. Protein product: CASSINTGSDGYTF.

The chain couples TRBV7-9 to TRBJ1-5; D unresolved. The CDR3 runs 14 residues. Trimming left V 8 bases short and J 1 base short, with 12 bases between. Germline V lookup: CDR1 SEHNR, CDR2 FQNEAQ (reference sequence). The CDR3 protein is CASGIVESNQPQHF. CDR3 DNA sequence: TGTGCCAGCGGCATAGTAGAAAGCAATCAGCCCCAGCATTTT. Complete variable domain (other parts from reference TRBV7-9 and TRBJ1-5): DTGVSQNPRHKITKRGQNVTFRCDPISEHNRLYWYRQTLGQGPEFLTYFQNEAQLEKSRLLSDRFSAERPKGSFSTLEIQRTEQGDSAMYLCASGIVESNQPQHFGDGTRLSIL.

This rearrangement joins TRBV14 to TRBJ2-3, with TRBD2 matching 8 bases. There are 18 residues in the CDR3. V shed 0 bases, J shed 6 bases, and the junction held 14 bases outside the gene matches. CDR1 SGHDN and CDR2 FVKESK come from the germline V gene. Here the CDR3 reads CASSQEGGPAGAWDTQYF. The CDR3 nucleotides read TGTGCCAGCAGCCAAGAGGGAGGGCCAGCGGGAGCATGGGATACGCAGTATTTT.

This clone was seen only a few times. The chain recombines TRBV19 with TRBJ1-2, with TRBD1 as a possible D gene (6 bases). The CDR3 extends over 11 amino acids. Looked up from germline, CDR1 is LNHDA and CDR2 is SQIVND (reference sequence). V dropped 7 bases and J dropped 6 bases, with 9 bases sitting between them. The CDR3, as DNA: TGTGCCAGTACCGAGGGGGATGGCTACACCTTC. Translating it yields CASTEGDGYTF. Full variable domain (rest looked up from reference TRBV19 and TRBJ1-2): DGGITQSPKYLFRKEGQNVTLSCEQNLNHDAMYWYRQDPGQGLRLIYYSQIVNDFQKGDIAEGYSVSREKKESFPLTVTSAQKNPTAFYLCASTEGDGYTFGSGTRLTVV.

The CDR3 loop reads CASTAPSDYGYTF. In DNA form, the CDR3 reads TGTGCCAGCACCGCGCCCAGCGACTATGGCTACACCTTC. This chain joins TRBV9 and TRBJ1-2; D is unclear. This CDR3 spans 13 amino acids. The V gene lost 6 bases and the J gene lost 3 bases, with 12 bases spanning the gap. Germline lookup yields CDR1 SGDLS and CDR2 YYNGEE.

The V gene is TRBV29-1, the J gene TRBJ2-7; tentative D call: TRBD2 (5 bases). Germline V lookup: CDR1 SQVTM, CDR2 ANQGSEA. With 2 bases removed from V and 3 bases from J, the gap between germline ends came to 14 bases. The CDR3 runs 14 residues. CDR3 protein: CSVELGVSHYEQYF. CDR3 DNA: TGCAGCGTTGAACTGGGAGTCTCCCACTACGAGCAGTACTTC.

This CDR3 reads CASSQWAGRGNNQPQHF. The CDR3 DNA reads TGTGCCAGCAGCCAGTGGGCCGGAAGAGGGAACAATCAGCCCCAGCATTTT. This rearrangement joins TRBV5-6 to TRBJ1-5; D call uncertain. Trimming cost V 4 bases and J 3 bases, with 20 bases left between them. Germline V lookup: CDR1 SGHDT, CDR2 YYEEEE. The CDR3 spans 17 residues.

The rearrangement uses TRBV30 and TRBJ2-7, with TRBD1 matching over 7 bases. This CDR3 is built from 12 residues. Germline assignment: CDR1 GTSNPN and CDR2 SVGIG (reference sequence). J lost 6 bases, V lost 2 bases, and 4 bases had no gene match. CDR3 in amino acids: CAWSTQGIEQYF. The CDR3 nucleotides are TGTGCCTGGAGTACACAGGGGATCGAGCAGTACTTC. Variable domain in full (rest from reference TRBV30 and TRBJ2-7): SQTIHQWPATLVQPVGSPLSLECTVEGTSNPNLYWYRQAAGRGLQLLFYSVGIGQISSEVPQNLSASRPQDRQFILSSKKLLLSDSGFYLCAWSTQGIEQYFGPGTRLTVT.

This chain joins TRBV10-1 and TRBJ1-6, with D tentatively TRBD1 (5 bases). V gave up 3 bases and J gave up 0 bases, with 15 bases separating them. This CDR3 has 18 residues. Germline V gene data show CDR1 as WNHNN and CDR2 as SYGVQD (reference sequence). CDR3 DNA sequence: TGCGCCAGCAGTGACTGGTGGGGCAAGAGCTCCTATAATTCACCCCTCCACTTT. Encoded protein: CASSDWWGKSSYNSPLHF.

This clone is a singleton in its sample. In nucleotides, the CDR3 is TGCGCCAGCAGCCTTACCGGGACAGGGGCTCGTGGCTACACCTTC. Translation gives CASSLTGTGARGYTF. The chain is built from TRBV4-3 and TRBJ1-2; 10 bases are shared with TRBD1. CDR1 is LGHNA, CDR2 YSLEER, per germline. CDR3 length equals 15 residues. After removal of 4 bases from V and 7 bases from J, the junction contained 9 bases not matched to a gene.

There are a few counts of this clone. The V and J genes are TRBV27 and TRBJ1-2; 7 bases align to TRBD1. The CDR3 length is 12 residues. Germline assignment: CDR1 MNHEY and CDR2 SMNVEV (reference sequence). Trimming took 8 bases from V and 4 from J; bases not matched to a gene: 4. The chain's CDR3 is CASHRTGYGYTF. In DNA, the CDR3 is TGTGCCAGCCACCGGACAGGCTATGGCTACACCTTC.

The chain recombines TRBV27 with TRBJ1-1; D gene unclear. Trimming removed 3 bases at V and 6 bases at J, with 11 bases between. The CDR3 totals 13 residues. Looked up from germline, CDR1 is MNHEY and CDR2 is SMNVEV (reference sequence). The CDR3 spells CASSFSGQAEAFF. The CDR3 nucleotides are TGTGCCAGCAGTTTCAGTGGCCAGGCTGAAGCTTTCTTT.

The V and J genes are TRBV5-6 and TRBJ2-7; D possibly corresponds to TRBD2 (5 bases). This CDR3 contains 14 residues. Germline CDR1 reads SGHDT; CDR2 reads YYEEEE. V gave up 2 bases and J gave up 2 bases, with 11 bases separating them. The CDR3 protein is CASSFGTTTYEQYF. The CDR3, as DNA: TGTGCCAGCAGCTTCGGCACGACTACCTACGAGCAGTACTTC.

For the CDR3, the DNA is TGTGCCAGCAGTTCAGCTCCGGGACAAAAAAATGAGCAGTTCTTC. It is translated as CASSSAPGQKNEQFF. The chain carries TRBV28 and TRBJ2-1; D may be TRBD1 (6 bases). The CDR3 spans 15 residues. Trimming removed 4 bases at V and 7 bases at J, with 17 bases between. Germline assignment: CDR1 MDHEN and CDR2 SYDVKM.

This chain joins TRBV10-3 and TRBJ2-7, with 10 nucleotides matching TRBD2. Germline CDR1 reads ENHRY; CDR2 reads SYGVKD. The CDR3 spans 15 residues. The V segment lost 1 base and the J segment 5 bases; nucleotides outside the gene matches: 5. CDR3 coding DNA: TGTGCCATCAGTGAGTTAGCTAGCGGGAGACACGAGCAGTACTTC. It codes for CAISELASGRHEQYF.

The rearrangement joins TRBV14 to TRBJ2-7; D unclear. Germline V gives CDR1 SGHDN, CDR2 FVKESK. V dropped 4 bases and J dropped 9 bases, with 10 bases sitting between them. The CDR3 totals 11 residues. The CDR3 is CASSPGASQYF. CDR3 in DNA: TGTGCCAGCAGCCCAGGTGCTTCGCAGTACTTC.

V and J are TRBV6-6 and TRBJ2-2, with D possibly being TRBD1 (6 bases). Trimming pared 5 bases from V and 2 bases from J, leaving 12 bases between. This CDR3 is 15 amino acids long. Per the germline V gene, CDR1 is MNHNY and CDR2 is SVGAGI (reference sequence). The CDR3, as DNA: TGTGCCAGCAGTCGGACAGTGGGAAACACCGGGGAGCTGTTTTTT. The encoded protein is CASSRTVGNTGELFF.

V is TRBV9 and J is TRBJ2-2; D perhaps matches TRBD2 (5 bases). Germline values: CDR1 SGDLS, CDR2 YYNGEE. The V end lost 4 bases, the J end lost 6 bases, and 13 bases lay between the germline ends. The CDR3 is 14 amino acids. The CDR3 here is CASSLRGSAGELFF. CDR3 DNA sequence: TGTGCCAGCAGCCTCCGAGGGTCGGCCGGGGAGCTGTTTTTT. The whole variable domain, remainder taken from reference TRBV9 and TRBJ2-2, is DSGVTQTPKHLITATGQRVTLRCSPRSGDLSVYWYQQSLDQGLQFLIQYYNGEERAKGNILERFSAQQFPDLHSELNLSSLELGDSALYFCASSLRGSAGELFFGEGSRLTVL.

The chain joins TRBV15 to TRBJ1-5, with TRBD1 as a possible D gene (5 bases). The germline CDR1 and CDR2 sequences are LNHNV and YYDKDF (reference sequence). The CDR3 has 16 residues. V was pared by 3 bases and J by 3 bases, with 15 bases between. The CDR3 here is CATSRIGGFDNQPQHF. In DNA, the CDR3 is TGTGCCACCAGCAGGATTGGGGGGTTCGACAATCAGCCCCAGCATTTT.

V and J are TRBV11-3 and TRBJ2-2, with D perhaps matching TRBD1 (5 bases). Germline-derived CDR1 and CDR2 are SGHNT and YENEEA. Trimming took 6 bases from V and 0 from J, leaving 14 bases between them. The CDR3 totals 16 residues. CDR3 DNA: TGTGCCAGCAGTTCTAACCCGACAGCGAACACCGGGGAGCTGTTTTTT. It encodes CASSSNPTANTGELFF.

This chain uses TRBV11-2 with TRBJ2-3; possibly TRBD1 for D (5 bases). The CDR3 runs 14 residues. The V gene lost 4 bases and the J gene lost 6 bases, with 14 bases spanning the gap. CDR1 is SGHAT, CDR2 FQNNGV, per germline. The CDR3: CASSWGLESDTQYF. CDR3 nucleotides: TGTGCCAGCAGCTGGGGCCTTGAATCGGATACGCAGTATTTT.

V is TRBV19 and J is TRBJ2-7, with 9 bases fitting TRBD1. Trimming took 4 bases from V and 4 from J; bases not matched to a gene: 8. Germline values: CDR1 LNHDA, CDR2 SQIVND (reference sequence). The CDR3 extends over 15 amino acids. CDR3 sequence (DNA): TGTGCCAGTAGTACCGGACAGGGGCTGAGGTACGAGCAGTACTTC. Translation: CASSTGQGLRYEQYF.

This rearrangement joins TRBV28 to TRBJ2-1; no reliable D call. The CDR3 has 11 amino acids. Germline V lookup: CDR1 MDHEN, CDR2 SYDVKM. Trimming took off 5 bases at V and 9 bases at J, with 8 bases between the two ends. The CDR3 region is CASSPDIEQFF. Written as DNA, the CDR3 is TGTGCCAGCAGTCCCGACATTGAGCAGTTCTTC.

This clone has just one count. The chain joins TRBV7-7 to TRBJ2-1; D is perhaps TRBD2 (6 bases). V was pared by 3 bases and J by 5 bases, with 8 bases between. The germline CDR1 and CDR2 sequences are SSHAT and FNYEAQ (reference sequence). The CDR3 runs 13 residues. The CDR3 spells CASSFRLDNEQFF. The CDR3 coding sequence is TGTGCCAGCAGCTTTCGACTAGACAATGAGCAGTTCTTC.